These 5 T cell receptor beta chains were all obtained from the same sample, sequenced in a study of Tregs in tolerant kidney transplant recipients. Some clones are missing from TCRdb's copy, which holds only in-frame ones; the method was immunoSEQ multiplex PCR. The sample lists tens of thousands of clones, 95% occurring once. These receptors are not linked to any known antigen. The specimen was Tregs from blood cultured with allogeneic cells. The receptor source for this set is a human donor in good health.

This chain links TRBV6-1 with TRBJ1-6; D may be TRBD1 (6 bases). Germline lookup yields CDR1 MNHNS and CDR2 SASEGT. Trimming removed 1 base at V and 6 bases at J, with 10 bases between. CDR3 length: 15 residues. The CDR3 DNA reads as TGTGCCAGCAGTGAAGACAGGGCTATTAATTCACCCCTCCACTTT. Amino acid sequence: CASSEDRAINSPLHF.

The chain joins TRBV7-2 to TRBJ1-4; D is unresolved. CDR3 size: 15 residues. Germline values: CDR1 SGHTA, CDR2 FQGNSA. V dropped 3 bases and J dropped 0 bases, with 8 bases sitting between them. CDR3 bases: TGTGCCAGCAGCTTGCGGGTTACAACTAATGAAAAACTGTTTTTT. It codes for CASSLRVTTNEKLFF.

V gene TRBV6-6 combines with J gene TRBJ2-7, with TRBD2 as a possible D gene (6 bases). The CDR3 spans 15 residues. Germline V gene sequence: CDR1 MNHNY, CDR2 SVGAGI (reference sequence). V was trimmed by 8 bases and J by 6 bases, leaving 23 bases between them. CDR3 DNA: TGTGCCAGCCATTCTAGGAGGGGAGGTCTGGGCGAGCAGTACTTC. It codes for CASHSRRGGLGEQYF.

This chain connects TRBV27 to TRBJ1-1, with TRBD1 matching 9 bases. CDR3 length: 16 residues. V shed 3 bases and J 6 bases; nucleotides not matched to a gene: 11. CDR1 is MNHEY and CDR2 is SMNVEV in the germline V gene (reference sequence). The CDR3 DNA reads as TGTGCCAGCAGTTTGTCCGGGACAGGGTGGGTGGCTGAAGCTTTCTTT. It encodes CASSLSGTGWVAEAFF.

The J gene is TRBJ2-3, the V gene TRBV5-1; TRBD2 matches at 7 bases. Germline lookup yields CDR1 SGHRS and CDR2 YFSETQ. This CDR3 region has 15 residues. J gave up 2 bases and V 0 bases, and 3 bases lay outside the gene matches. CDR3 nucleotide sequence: TGCGCCAGCAGCTTGGGGGACTACTACACAGATACGCAGTATTTT. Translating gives CASSLGDYYTDTQYF.